Below, 32 T cell receptor beta chains from the same sample are listed, as sequenced in a study of blood T cell repertoires in COVID-19. The method was immunoSEQ multiplex PCR; TCRdb's version includes in-frame clones alone and lacks a portion of them. The sample has 130,000 to 150,000 clones; roughly 86% are singletons. The sample taken for sequencing was peripheral blood. These receptors were obtained from a man in his 70s with acute or convalescent COVID-19.

The V and J genes are TRBV27 and TRBJ1-4; D unclear. The CDR3 runs 14 residues. V was pared by 1 base and J by 2 bases, with 5 bases between. Germline CDR1 reads MNHEY; CDR2 reads SMNVEV (reference sequence). The CDR3 region has the DNA TGTGCCAGCAGTTTATTCCGGACTAATGAAAAACTGTTTTTT. This codes for CASSLFRTNEKLFF.

The rearrangement links TRBV3-1 (or the pseudogene TRBV3-2) to TRBJ2-1, with TRBD1 matching 8 bases. CDR1 and CDR2 (germline): LGHDT, YNNKEL (reference sequence). This CDR3 is 14 amino acids long. J gave up 5 bases and V 4 bases, and 4 bases lay outside the gene matches. The CDR3 reads CASSPDREDNEQFF. DNA of the CDR3: TGTGCCAGCAGCCCGGACAGGGAAGACAATGAGCAGTTCTTC.

The chain links TRBV4-2 to TRBJ2-3, with 7 nucleotides matching TRBD2. Trimming took 0 bases from V and 2 from J; bases not matched to a gene: 5. The CDR3 is made up of 16 amino acids. The germline V gene has CDR1 LGHNA and CDR2 YNFKEQ. In nucleotides, the CDR3 is TGTGCCAGCAGCCAAGACCTAGCGGAAACCACAGATACGCAGTATTTT. It encodes CASSQDLAETTDTQYF.

This chain links TRBV16 with TRBJ2-2; D remains ambiguous. This CDR3 is built from 14 residues. Trimming pared 0 bases from V and 7 bases from J, leaving 9 bases between. CDR1 KGHSY and CDR2 FQNENV come from the germline V gene. The chain's CDR3 is CASSQSRSLGELFF. The CDR3 coding sequence is TGTGCCAGCAGCCAATCTAGGAGCCTCGGGGAGCTGTTTTTT.

This chain uses TRBV12-5 with TRBJ1-1, with no clear D. Germline V gene sequence: CDR1 LGHNT, CDR2 FRNRAP. The CDR3 length is 13 residues. V lost 5 bases and J lost 10, with 17 bases in between. For the CDR3, the DNA is TGTGCTAGTGGTCTCCCCGGAGGAGAAGGAGCTTTCTTT. Translation gives CASGLPGGEGAFF. The whole variable domain, filled in from reference TRBV12-5 and TRBJ1-1, reads DARVTQTPRHKVTEMGQEVTMRCQPILGHNTVFWYRQTMMQGLELLAYFRNRAPLDDSGMPKDRFSAEMPDATLATLKIQPSEPRDSAVYFCASGLPGGEGAFFGQGTRLTVV.

The gene calls are TRBV12-5 and TRBJ2-7; 9 nucleotides line up with TRBD1. V trimming: 4 bases; J trimming: 4 bases; junction bases outside the gene matches: 5. CDR3 length: 14 amino acids. CDR1 and CDR2 from the germline V gene are LGHNT and FRNRAP. The CDR3 sequence is CASGSGQGGYEQYF. The CDR3 coding sequence is TGTGCTAGTGGTTCGGGACAGGGAGGTTACGAGCAGTACTTC.

V gene TRBV5-4 combines with J gene TRBJ2-3; 9 nucleotides align to TRBD2. The CDR3 runs to 14 residues. Losses at the gene ends were 4 bases for V and 3 bases for J; bases not matched to a gene: 3. Germline V gene sequence: CDR1 SGHNT, CDR2 YYREEE (reference sequence). CDR3 residues: CASSRSGGTDTQYF. In DNA form, the CDR3 reads TGTGCCAGCAGCCGTAGCGGGGGTACAGATACGCAGTATTTT.

The rearrangement joins TRBV6-4 to TRBJ1-1; 9 bases agree with TRBD1. Trimming cost V 2 bases and J 4 bases; bases outside gene matches: 8. This CDR3 contains 16 residues. Germline lookup yields CDR1 MRHNA and CDR2 SNTAGT. The CDR3 DNA is TGTGCCAGCAGTGACGGGGACAGGGTCTGGGGCACTGAAGCTTTCTTT. It specifies CASSDGDRVWGTEAFF.

The chain recombines TRBV5-1 with TRBJ1-1; TRBD1 agrees at 7 bases. The CDR3 totals 15 residues. V shed 2 bases and J 2 bases; nucleotides not matched to a gene: 6. The V gene's germline CDR1 is SGHRS and CDR2 YFSETQ. This chain's CDR3 is CASSFRQGRNTEAFF. DNA for the CDR3: TGCGCCAGCAGCTTTCGACAGGGCCGCAACACTGAAGCTTTCTTT.

This chain uses TRBV7-2 with TRBJ2-2, with 7 bases lining up with TRBD2. Per the germline V gene, CDR1 is SGHTA and CDR2 is FQGNSA. V lost 6 bases, J lost 0 bases, and 7 bases stayed unmatched. The CDR3 spans 16 residues. CDR3 residues: CASRLDTSANTGELFF. The CDR3 DNA sequence: TGTGCCAGCAGGCTAGATACTAGCGCGAACACCGGGGAGCTGTTTTTT.

V usage is TRBV11-2 and J usage is TRBJ1-1; no clear D. Trimming left V 5 bases short and J 8 bases short, with 15 bases between. Looked up from germline, CDR1 is SGHAT and CDR2 is FQNNGV. The CDR3 covers 13 residues. CDR3: CASSRSEAIEAFF. CDR3 bases: TGTGCCAGCAGCCGCAGTGAAGCGATAGAAGCTTTCTTT.

The chain recombines TRBV19 with TRBJ1-5; the match to TRBD1 covers 9 bases. Losses at the gene ends were 4 bases for V and 1 base for J; bases not matched to a gene: 5. CDR1 LNHDA and CDR2 SQIVND come from the germline V gene (reference sequence). The CDR3 has 16 amino acids. The CDR3 DNA reads as TGTGCCAGTAGTACCTCGGACAGGGGCAGCAATCAGCCCCAGCATTTT. It codes for CASSTSDRGSNQPQHF.

This clone was seen a few times. The chain has TRBV9 and TRBJ1-4, with TRBD1 as a possible D gene (5 bases). Germline CDR1 is SGDLS and CDR2 is YYNGEE. V lost 4 bases and J 8 bases, leaving 15 bases between the germline ends. This CDR3 is built from 14 residues. The CDR3 region is CASSPRGSGEKLFF. In DNA, the CDR3 is TGTGCCAGCAGCCCTCGGGGGAGTGGAGAAAAACTGTTTTTT.

The chain recombines TRBV3-1 (or the pseudogene TRBV3-2) with TRBJ2-6, with a weak D call TRBD1 (5 bases). The V gene's germline CDR1 is LGHDT and CDR2 YNNKEL (reference sequence). Trimming took 2 bases from V and 3 from J, leaving 17 bases between them. CDR3 length: 18 amino acids. CDR3 nucleotides: TGTGCCAGCAGCCAATGGGGTACAGGCAGTATTGGGGCCAACGTCCTGACTTTC. Its translation is CASSQWGTGSIGANVLTF.

The chain has TRBV28 and TRBJ2-5, with D possibly matching TRBD2 (6 bases). Germline V gene lookup returns CDR1 MDHEN and CDR2 SYDVKM. CDR3 length: 14 residues. V was cut by 7 bases and J by 7 bases, with 19 bases left in between. CDR3 nucleotide sequence: TGTGCCAGCACCACCTACGTCCGGGGAGGGACCCAGTACTTC. As protein: CASTTYVRGGTQYF.

The J gene is TRBJ2-7, the V gene TRBV28; possible D gene TRBD2, 6 bases. The CDR3 covers 15 residues. Per the germline V gene, CDR1 is MDHEN and CDR2 is SYDVKM. Trimming took off 5 bases at V and 3 bases at J, with 17 bases between the two ends. In DNA form, the CDR3 reads TGTGCCAGCAGTGCTGGGACTGGACTCGTCTACGAGCAGTACTTC. It yields the protein CASSAGTGLVYEQYF. Complete variable domain (other parts from reference TRBV28 and TRBJ2-7): DVKVTQSSRYLVKRTGEKVFLECVQDMDHENMFWYRQDPGLGLRLIYFSYDVKMKEKGDIPEGYSVSREKKERFSLILESASTNQTSMYLCASSAGTGLVYEQYFGPGTRLTVT.

This clone appeared once. The chain employs TRBV6-6 and TRBJ1-1, with a tentative D call TRBD1 (5 bases). Trimming left V 5 bases short and J 6 bases short, with 19 bases between. The germline V gene has CDR1 MNHNY and CDR2 SVGAGI (reference sequence). CDR3 size: 15 residues. For the CDR3, the DNA is TGTGCCAGCAGTCAATCCTCGAGCGGGGGAGCTGAAGCTTTCTTT. Translated, it gives CASSQSSSGGAEAFF.

This sequence joins TRBV3-1 (or the pseudogene TRBV3-2) and TRBJ1-1; no clear D. V was pared by 3 bases and J by 6 bases, with 11 bases between. Germline V CDR1 and CDR2: LGHDT, YNNKEL (reference sequence). The length of the CDR3 is 13 residues. In DNA form, the CDR3 reads TGTGCCAGCAGCCATGCCACCGGGGCTGAAGCTTTCTTT. This gives the protein CASSHATGAEAFF.

This chain connects TRBV3-1 (or the pseudogene TRBV3-2) to TRBJ2-5, with D possibly TRBD1 on 5 matching bases. Trimming shortened V by 5 bases and J by 2 bases, and 15 bases separated the two germline ends. From germline, CDR1 is LGHDT and CDR2 YNNKEL (reference sequence). This CDR3 is built from 15 residues. The CDR3 region is CASSFRGRQQETQYF. The CDR3 coding sequence is TGTGCCAGCAGCTTCCGTGGAAGACAGCAAGAGACCCAGTACTTC.

This clone was observed once. This chain uses TRBV5-4 with TRBJ2-1; 8 bases map to TRBD1. This CDR3 comprises 14 residues. Germline V gene data show CDR1 as SGHNT and CDR2 as YYREEE (reference sequence). The V segment lost 3 bases and the J segment 3 bases; nucleotides outside the gene matches: 2. CDR3 in amino acids: CASSSGTGYNEQFF. CDR3 DNA sequence: TGTGCCAGCAGCTCCGGGACAGGCTACAATGAGCAGTTCTTC. The variable domain in full, completed from reference TRBV5-4 and TRBJ2-1, reads ETGVTQSPTHLIKTRGQQVTLRCSSQSGHNTVSWYQQALGQGPQFIFQYYREEENGRGNFPPRFSGLQFPNYSSELNVNALELDDSALYLCASSSGTGYNEQFFGPGTRLTVL.

This clone was recorded a few times. The chain links TRBV3-1 (or the pseudogene TRBV3-2) to TRBJ2-3, with TRBD2 matching 7 bases. Germline values: CDR1 LGHDT, CDR2 YNNKEL (reference sequence). The CDR3 totals 16 residues. Losses at the gene ends were 0 bases for V and 6 bases for J; bases not matched to a gene: 9. The CDR3 protein is CASSQERASGRDTQYF. The CDR3 DNA reads TGTGCCAGCAGCCAAGAGAGGGCTAGCGGCCGGGATACGCAGTATTTT.

The chain has TRBV7-9 and TRBJ2-2; 9 bases are shared with TRBD2. V was clipped by 5 bases and J by 6 bases; unmatched bases: 10. The CDR3 covers 16 residues. The germline V gene has CDR1 SEHNR and CDR2 FQNEAQ (reference sequence). CDR3 in DNA: TGTGCCAGCAGCCCTGCCGGCGGGAGGGCCTCCGGGGAGCTGTTTTTT. Translation: CASSPAGGRASGELFF.

This chain uses TRBV18 with TRBJ1-1; a possible D gene is TRBD1 (6 bases). CDR3 length: 15 residues. V was pared by 5 bases and J by 2 bases, with 15 bases between. Germline lookup yields CDR1 KGHSH and CDR2 LQKENI. DNA for the CDR3: TGTGCCAGCTCAGTAGCCTTCAGGGGAAACACTGAAGCTTTCTTT. It encodes CASSVAFRGNTEAFF.

This chain uses TRBV12-3 or TRBV12-4 with TRBJ1-3; D remains ambiguous. CDR3 length equals 13 residues. The V and J ends lost 11 bases and 4 bases respectively, with 15 bases between them. CDR3: CASFRGFGNTIYF. The CDR3 DNA reads TGTGCCTCATTTCGAGGGTTCGGAAACACCATATATTTT.

V is TRBV12-3 or TRBV12-4 and J is TRBJ1-5; D remains ambiguous. Trimming took off 6 bases at V and 0 bases at J, with 6 bases between the two ends. The CDR3 is made up of 13 amino acids. Here the CDR3 DNA reads TGTGCCAGCAGCAGGCTTAGCAATCAGCCCCAGCATTTT. Its translation is CASSRLSNQPQHF.

The chain has TRBV7-9 and TRBJ1-3, with D possibly matching TRBD1 (6 bases). V gave up 5 bases and J gave up 0 bases, with 14 bases separating them. CDR1 and CDR2 from the germline V gene are SEHNR and FQNEAQ (reference sequence). The CDR3 consists of 16 residues. As DNA, the CDR3 is TGTGCCAGCAGCGCACGGACAGTTAGCTCTGGAAACACCATATATTTT. This codes for CASSARTVSSGNTIYF.

This chain uses TRBV9 with TRBJ1-6; D call uncertain. Germline CDR1 is SGDLS and CDR2 is YYNGEE. Deletions cut 5 bases from V and 7 bases from J, with 10 bases between. The CDR3 extends over 13 amino acids. CDR3 coding DNA: TGTGCCAGCAGTGGGGAGTCCAATTCACCCCTCCACTTT. It yields the protein CASSGESNSPLHF. Complete variable domain (other parts from reference TRBV9 and TRBJ1-6): DSGVTQTPKHLITATGQRVTLRCSPRSGDLSVYWYQQSLDQGLQFLIQYYNGEERAKGNILERFSAQQFPDLHSELNLSSLELGDSALYFCASSGESNSPLHFGNGTRLTVT.

This sequence joins TRBV6-6 and TRBJ1-1; possibly TRBD1 for D (6 bases). The CDR3 is 14 amino acids. Trimming took off 7 bases at V and 3 bases at J, with 15 bases between the two ends. The V gene's germline CDR1 is MNHNY and CDR2 SVGAGI (reference sequence). CDR3 residues: CASTNRERYTEAFF. The CDR3 DNA reads TGTGCCAGCACTAACAGGGAAAGGTACACTGAAGCTTTCTTT.

The chain uses TRBV24-1 and TRBJ2-1; perhaps TRBD2 as D (6 bases). CDR1 is KGHDR, CDR2 SFDVKD, per germline. Trimming shortened V by 4 bases and J by 8 bases, and 20 bases separated the two germline ends. The CDR3 has 16 amino acids. CDR3 sequence: CATSEPSGGGLDEQFF. CDR3 nucleotide sequence: TGTGCCACCAGTGAACCCAGCGGTGGAGGGTTAGATGAGCAGTTCTTC.

The chain carries TRBV28 and TRBJ1-4, with 7 bases fitting TRBD1. After removal of 6 bases from V and 2 bases from J, the junction contained 6 bases not matched to a gene. CDR1 and CDR2 (germline): MDHEN, SYDVKM. CDR3 size: 15 residues. The CDR3 DNA reads TGTGCCAGCAGCAAAGGGGGCCGGACTAATGAAAAACTGTTTTTT. Its protein product is CASSKGGRTNEKLFF.

The rearrangement joins TRBV24-1 to TRBJ2-3; 7 bases are shared with TRBD1. J lost 4 bases, V lost 2 bases, and 5 bases had no gene match. The CDR3 consists of 15 residues. Germline V gene sequence: CDR1 KGHDR, CDR2 SFDVKD. CDR3 bases: TGTGCCACCAGTGATTCTAGGGGGCGCGCAGATACGCAGTATTTT. Translating it yields CATSDSRGRADTQYF.

The V call is TRBV11-2, the J call TRBJ2-3, with 9 bases lining up with TRBD2. Germline values: CDR1 SGHAT, CDR2 FQNNGV. The ends lost 3 bases at V and 4 bases at J; junction bases unmatched: 5. This CDR3 has 15 amino acids. Here the CDR3 DNA reads TGTGCCAGCAGCTTGATAGCGGGAGTCCCAGATACGCAGTATTTT. As protein: CASSLIAGVPDTQYF.